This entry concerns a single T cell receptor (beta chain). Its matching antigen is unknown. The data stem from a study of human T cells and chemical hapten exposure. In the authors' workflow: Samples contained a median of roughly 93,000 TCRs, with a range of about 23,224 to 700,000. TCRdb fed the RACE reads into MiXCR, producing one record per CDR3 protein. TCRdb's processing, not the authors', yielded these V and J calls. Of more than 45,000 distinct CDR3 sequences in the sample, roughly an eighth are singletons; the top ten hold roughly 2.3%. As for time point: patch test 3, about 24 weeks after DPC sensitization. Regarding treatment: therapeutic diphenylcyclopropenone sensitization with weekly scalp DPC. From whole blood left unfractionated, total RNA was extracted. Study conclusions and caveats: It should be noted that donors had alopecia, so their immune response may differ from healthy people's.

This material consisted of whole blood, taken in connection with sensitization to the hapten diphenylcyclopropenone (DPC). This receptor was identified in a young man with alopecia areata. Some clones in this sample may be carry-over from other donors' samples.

This CDR3 reads CASSARGSYNEQFF. The CDR3 region has the DNA TGTGCCAGCAGCGCCAGGGGTTCCTACAATGAGCAGTTCTTC. The chain links TRBV9 to TRBJ2-1; tentatively, D is TRBD1 (6 bases). Germline CDR1 reads SGDLS; CDR2 reads YYNGEE. With 3 bases removed from V and 1 base from J, the gap between germline ends came to 8 bases. The CDR3 extends over 14 amino acids.